This T cell receptor beta chain was sequenced for a study of shared clonotypes between healthy human individuals. Some clones are missing from TCRdb's copy, which holds only in-frame ones; the method was immunoSEQ multiplex PCR. The table lists under 300,000 clones, approximately 65% of them singletons. This clone was counted only a few times. The CDR3 runs to 11 residues. Trimming removed 5 bases from V and 14 bases from J, with 15 bases in between. Germline CDR1 reads SGHVS; CDR2 reads FNYEAQ. The source is a man aged 30 to 39 in good health. The chain combines TRBV7-6 with TRBJ1-2, with D maybe TRBD1 (6 bases). The sequencing input was memory CD4+ T cells sorted from blood. The sample's subset: CD45RA-negative fraction. This CDR3 is CASSPQGGLTF. In DNA, the CDR3 is TGTGCCAGCAGCCCGCAAGGGGGGCTAACCTTC.